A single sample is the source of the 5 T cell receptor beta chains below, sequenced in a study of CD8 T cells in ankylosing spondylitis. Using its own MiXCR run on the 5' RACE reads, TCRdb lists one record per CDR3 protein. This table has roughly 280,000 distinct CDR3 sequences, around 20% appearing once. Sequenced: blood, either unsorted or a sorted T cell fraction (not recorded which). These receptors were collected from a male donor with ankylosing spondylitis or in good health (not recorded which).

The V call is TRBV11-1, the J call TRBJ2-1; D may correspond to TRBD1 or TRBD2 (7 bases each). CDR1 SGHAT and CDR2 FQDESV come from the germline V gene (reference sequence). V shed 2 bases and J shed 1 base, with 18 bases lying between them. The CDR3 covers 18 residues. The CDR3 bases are TGTGCCAGCAGCTTAATGGGGCAGGGGGGGCGGTCCTACAATGAGCAGTTCTTC. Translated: CASSLMGQGGRSYNEQFF. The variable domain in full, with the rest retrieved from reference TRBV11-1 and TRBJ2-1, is EAEVAQSPRYKITEKSQAVAFWCDPISGHATLYWYRQILGQGPELLVQFQDESVVDDSQLPKDRFSAERLKGVDSTLKIQPAELGDSAMYLCASSLMGQGGRSYNEQFFGPGTRLTVL.

The CDR3 region is CASSLDGAKPQHF. CDR3 DNA sequence: TGTGCCAGCAGCTTAGATGGGGCGAAGCCCCAGCATTTT. The chain links TRBV7-9 to TRBJ1-5, with a weak D call TRBD1 (5 bases). The CDR3 is made up of 13 amino acids. The V gene lost 1 base and the J gene lost 8 bases, with 9 bases spanning the gap. In germline, CDR1 is SEHNR, CDR2 FQNEAQ (reference sequence).

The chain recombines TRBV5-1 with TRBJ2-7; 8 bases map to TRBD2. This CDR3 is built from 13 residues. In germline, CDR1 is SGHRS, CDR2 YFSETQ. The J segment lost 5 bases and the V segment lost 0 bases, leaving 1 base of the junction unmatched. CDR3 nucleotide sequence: TGCGCCAGCAGCTTGGTCGGGGGGGACGAGCAGTACGTC. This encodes CASSLVGGDEQYV.

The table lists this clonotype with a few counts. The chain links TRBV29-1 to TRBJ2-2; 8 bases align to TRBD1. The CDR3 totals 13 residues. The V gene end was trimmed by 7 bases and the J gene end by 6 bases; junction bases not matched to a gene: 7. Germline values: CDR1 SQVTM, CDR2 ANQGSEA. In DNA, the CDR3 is TGCAGCGCAGGGACAGGCACAGCCGGGGAGCTGTTTTTT. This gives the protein CSAGTGTAGELFF.

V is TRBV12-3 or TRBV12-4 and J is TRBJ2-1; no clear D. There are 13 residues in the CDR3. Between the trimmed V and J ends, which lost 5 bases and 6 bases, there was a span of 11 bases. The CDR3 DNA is TGTGCCAGCAGTCCCGATCAGCCCAATGAGCAGTTCTTC. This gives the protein CASSPDQPNEQFF.